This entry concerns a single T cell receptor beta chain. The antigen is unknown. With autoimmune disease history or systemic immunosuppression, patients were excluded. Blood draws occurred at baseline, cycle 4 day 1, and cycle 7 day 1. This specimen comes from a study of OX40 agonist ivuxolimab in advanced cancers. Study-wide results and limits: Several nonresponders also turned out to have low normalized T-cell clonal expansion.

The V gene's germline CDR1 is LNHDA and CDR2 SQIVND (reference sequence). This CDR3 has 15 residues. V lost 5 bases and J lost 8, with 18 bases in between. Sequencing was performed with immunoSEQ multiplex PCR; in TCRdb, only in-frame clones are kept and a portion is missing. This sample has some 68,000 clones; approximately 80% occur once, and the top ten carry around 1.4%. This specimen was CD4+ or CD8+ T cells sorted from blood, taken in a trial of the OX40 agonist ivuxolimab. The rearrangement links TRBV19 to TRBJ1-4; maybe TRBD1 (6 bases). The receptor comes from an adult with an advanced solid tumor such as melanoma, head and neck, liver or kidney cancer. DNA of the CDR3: TGTGCCAGTAGTCCCAGTAAACAGGGAGGAGAAAAACTGTTTTTT. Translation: CASSPSKQGGEKLFF.